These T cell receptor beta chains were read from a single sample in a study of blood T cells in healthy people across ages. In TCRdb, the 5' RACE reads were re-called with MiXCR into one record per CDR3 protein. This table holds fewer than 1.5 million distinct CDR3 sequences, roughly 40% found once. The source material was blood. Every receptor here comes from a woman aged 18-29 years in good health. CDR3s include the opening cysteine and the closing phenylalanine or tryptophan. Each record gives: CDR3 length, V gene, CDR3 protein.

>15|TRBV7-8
CASSPEVATNEKLFF
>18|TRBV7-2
CASSLRGLAGSGTDTQYF
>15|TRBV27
CASSLLGTGVYGYTF
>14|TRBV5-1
CASSLAHRRETQYF
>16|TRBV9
CASSVAPGDMAYEQYF
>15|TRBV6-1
CASSEAQGGSETQYF
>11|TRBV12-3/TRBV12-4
CASRAANTQYF
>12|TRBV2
CAFLGRKETQYF
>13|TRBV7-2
CASSASSADTQYF
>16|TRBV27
CASSLSGTVGLGGYTF
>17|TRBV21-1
CASSTNGLAGGKDTQYF
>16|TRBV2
CASSDLDRVEFYEQYF
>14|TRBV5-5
CASSWVTTQETQYF
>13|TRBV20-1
CSARETLAQTQYF
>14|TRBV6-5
CASSYGDIYNEQYF
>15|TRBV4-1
CASSQASGVNYEQYF
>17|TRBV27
CASSLGLPGSGANVLTF
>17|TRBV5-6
CASSPAPHFLGNNEQFF
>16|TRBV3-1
CASSQDETPARDTQYF
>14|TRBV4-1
CASSQDLASGGRYF
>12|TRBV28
CASSGTEGTQYF
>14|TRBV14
CASSQGGDDYGYTF
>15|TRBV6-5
CASSYSSTVVHGYTF
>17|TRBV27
CASSPTVQRDSYNKQFF
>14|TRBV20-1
CSAPGRGKDQPQHF
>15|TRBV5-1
CASSLGSISAGEQFF
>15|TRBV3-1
CASSQSGGARTEAFF
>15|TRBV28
CASSPTGTGGQTQYF
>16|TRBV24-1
CATSDLTRGSTDTQYF
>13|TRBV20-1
CSAILQGAGGYTF
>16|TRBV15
CATSREPDRAEEKLFF
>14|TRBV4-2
CASSVRDRDNGQFF
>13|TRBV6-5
CASGEQGAWGYTF
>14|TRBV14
CASSLAGAFETQYF
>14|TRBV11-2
CASSLVAGTGGYTF
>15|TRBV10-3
CAISESETGYNEQYF
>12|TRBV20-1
CSARVGAGEQYF
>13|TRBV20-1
CSASGSGVYEQYF
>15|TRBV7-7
CASSSPQRGQETQYF